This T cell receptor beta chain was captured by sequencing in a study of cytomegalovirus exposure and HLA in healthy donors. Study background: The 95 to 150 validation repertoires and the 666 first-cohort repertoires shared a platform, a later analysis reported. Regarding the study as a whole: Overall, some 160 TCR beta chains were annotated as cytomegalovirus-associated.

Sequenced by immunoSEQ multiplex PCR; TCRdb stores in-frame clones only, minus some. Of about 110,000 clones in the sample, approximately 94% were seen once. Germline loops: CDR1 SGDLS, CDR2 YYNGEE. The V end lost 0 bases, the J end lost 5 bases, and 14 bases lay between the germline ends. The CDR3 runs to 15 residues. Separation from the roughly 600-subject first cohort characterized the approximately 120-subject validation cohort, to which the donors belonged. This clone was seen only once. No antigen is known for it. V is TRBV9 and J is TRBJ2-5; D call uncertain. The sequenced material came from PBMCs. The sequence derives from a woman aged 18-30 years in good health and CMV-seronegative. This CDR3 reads CASSVAGSSTETQYF. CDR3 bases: TGTGCCAGCAGCGTAGCTGGTAGCTCCACGGAGACCCAGTACTTC.